The 32 T cell receptor beta chains below come from one sample, sequenced in a study of cytomegalovirus exposure and HLA in healthy donors. Primers for the PCR totalled 60 Vbeta and 13 Jbeta. The assay was immunoSEQ multiplex PCR, and TCRdb's table has in-frame clones only and misses some. The sample shows some 170,000 clones, around 83% of them seen only once. The sequencing input was PBMCs. The receptors originated from a girl aged 2 to 9 in good health and CMV-seropositive.

The rearrangement links TRBV5-5 to TRBJ1-1; D is ambiguous. Germline CDR1 and CDR2: SGHKS and YYEKEE (reference sequence). The V end was cut by 7 bases, the J end by 3 bases, with 10 bases between. This CDR3 spans 12 amino acids. CDR3 sequence reads: CASGREHTEAFF. The CDR3 DNA follows: TGTGCCAGCGGACGGGAGCACACTGAAGCTTTCTTT. Looking up the rest from reference TRBV5-5 and TRBJ1-1 gives the full variable domain: DAGVTQSPTHLIKTRGQQVTLRCSPISGHKSVSWYQQVLGQGPQFIFQYYEKEERGRGNFPDRFSARQFPNYSSELNVNALLLGDSALYLCASGREHTEAFFGQGTRLTVV.

Worth noting for this clone: The germline gene is not matched at one end of the junction; a read error may be the cause. In the same sample, other DNA sequences code for this CDR3. The V call is TRBV30, the J call TRBJ2-3, with TRBD2 as a possible D gene (5 bases). There are 12 residues in the CDR3. CDR1 and CDR2 from the germline V gene are GTSNPN and SVGIG (reference sequence). The CDR3 DNA sequence: TGTGCCTGGAGAGCTAGCACGGATACGCAGTATTTT. Translating gives CAWRASTDTQYF.

CDR3 sequence: CASSDAAGGAGGYTF. The CDR3, as DNA: TGTGCCAGCAGTGACGCCGCAGGGGGCGCGGGGGGCTACACCTTC. This chain connects TRBV6-4 to TRBJ1-2; the match to TRBD1 covers 8 bases. The CDR3 is made up of 15 amino acids. Germline CDR1 and CDR2: MRHNA and SNTAGT. The V segment lost 2 bases and the J segment 8 bases; nucleotides outside the gene matches: 10.

The sample holds a few counts of this clone. V is TRBV28 and J is TRBJ2-5, with 12 positions matching TRBD2. Germline V lookup: CDR1 MDHEN, CDR2 SYDVKM. The CDR3 totals 12 residues. CDR3 nucleotide sequence: TGTACTAGCGGGGGGTACCAAGAGACCCAGTACTTC. This translates into CTSGGYQETQYF.

This chain links TRBV29-1 with TRBJ2-1, with D possibly being TRBD2 (6 bases). The ends were cut back, 0 bases at V and 8 bases at J, with 14 bases in the middle. The germline V gene has CDR1 SQVTM and CDR2 ANQGSEA. The CDR3 loop spans 14 amino acids. CDR3 sequence (DNA): TGCAGCGTTGAAGATCTGGGAGGCGTGCATGAGCAGTTCTTC. Its protein product is CSVEDLGGVHEQFF.

This clone is a singleton in its sample. The chain has TRBV12-5 and TRBJ2-2; 9 bases fit TRBD2. The trim removed 2 bases at V and 1 base at J, leaving 11 bases unmatched. The CDR3 is 19 residues long. Germline CDR1 reads LGHNT; CDR2 reads FRNRAP. CDR3 sequence: CASGLSARRGRGNTGELFF. The CDR3 nucleotides are TGTGCTAGTGGTTTGAGCGCTCGGCGCGGGAGGGGGAACACCGGGGAGCTGTTTTTT.

The chain joins TRBV19 to TRBJ2-5; 9 bases fit TRBD2. Germline CDR1 is LNHDA and CDR2 is SQIVND (reference sequence). With V trimmed by 5 bases and J by 4 bases, 8 bases remained unmatched. This CDR3 has 15 residues. CDR3 nucleotide sequence: TGTGCCAGTAGTTCACGACTAGCGGAGGCAGAGACCCAGTACTTC. Its protein is CASSSRLAEAETQYF.

V is TRBV5-4 and J is TRBJ2-5; TRBD2 is a possible D gene (6 bases). This CDR3 has 14 residues. The V end was cut by 1 base, the J end by 1 base, with 8 bases between. The V gene's germline CDR1 is SGHNT and CDR2 YYREEE (reference sequence). The CDR3 is CASSLLLAQETQYF. The CDR3 bases are TGTGCCAGCAGCTTGTTACTAGCCCAAGAGACCCAGTACTTC. Complete variable domain (other parts from reference TRBV5-4 and TRBJ2-5): ETGVTQSPTHLIKTRGQQVTLRCSSQSGHNTVSWYQQALGQGPQFIFQYYREEENGRGNFPPRFSGLQFPNYSSELNVNALELDDSALYLCASSLLLAQETQYFGPGTRLLVL.

The chain is built from TRBV2 and TRBJ2-7, with 10 bases fitting TRBD2. J gave up 2 bases and V 11 bases, and 3 bases lay outside the gene matches. This CDR3 region has 12 residues. The germline gives CDR1 SNHLY, CDR2 FYNNEI. DNA for the CDR3: TGTGCCGTCGGACTAGCGGCCTACGAGCAGTACTTC. Translation gives CAVGLAAYEQYF.

This CDR3 reads CASSSYGTSSFDEQFF. CDR3 in DNA: TGTGCCAGCAGCAGCTATGGGACTAGCTCTTTTGATGAGCAGTTCTTC. The chain couples TRBV7-3 to TRBJ2-1; 9 bases are shared with TRBD2. There are 16 residues in the CDR3. CDR1 is SGHTA and CDR2 is FQGTGA in the germline V gene. The V and J ends lost 5 bases and 8 bases, in that order; junction bases with no gene match: 13.

This clone was recorded only once. The chain joins TRBV7-8 to TRBJ2-7; 8 bases map to TRBD1. The CDR3 has 15 residues. CDR1 is SGHVS and CDR2 is FQNEAQ in the germline V gene. V shed 1 base and J 1 base; nucleotides not matched to a gene: 3. The CDR3 is CASSLGGQGSYEQYF. In DNA, the CDR3 is TGTGCCAGCAGCTTAGGAGGACAGGGTTCCTACGAGCAGTACTTC.

The chain links TRBV19 to TRBJ2-1; TRBD1 might be the D (6 bases). The germline V and J ends were trimmed by 4 bases and 7 bases, with 11 bases remaining between them. Per germline, CDR1 LNHDA and CDR2 SQIVND (reference sequence). The CDR3 extends over 13 amino acids. CDR3 nucleotides: TGTGCCAGTAGTACGACAGGACAAAATGAGCAGTTCTTC. This sequence encodes CASSTTGQNEQFF.

This chain links TRBV6-4 with TRBJ2-2; the D is unclear. The CDR3 has 14 amino acids. Germline CDR1 reads MRHNA; CDR2 reads SNTAGT. Trimming took off 0 bases at V and 5 bases at J, with 7 bases between the two ends. The CDR3 DNA reads as TGTGCCAGCAGTGACTCCCTAGAAACCGGGGAGCTGTTTTTT. The encoded protein is CASSDSLETGELFF.

The chain recombines TRBV13 with TRBJ2-7; a possible D gene is TRBD2 (7 bases). The ends were cut back, 5 bases at V and 1 base at J, with 18 bases in the middle. The CDR3 contains 16 residues. The germline gives CDR1 PRHDT, CDR2 FYEKMQ (reference sequence). CDR3 sequence (DNA): TGTGCCAGCAGCAAAGGGGGGGGGACAACTTCCTACGAGCAGTACTTC. Its translation: CASSKGGGTTSYEQYF.

The chain carries TRBV29-1 and TRBJ2-3; D uncertain. The CDR3 length is 11 residues. V dropped 4 bases and J dropped 5 bases, with 7 bases sitting between them. In germline, CDR1 is SQVTM, CDR2 ANQGSEA. The DNA for the CDR3 is TGCAGCGTTGTTCTCGGAGATACGCAGTATTTT. It is translated as CSVVLGDTQYF.

This chain connects TRBV19 to TRBJ2-7; 8 bases fit TRBD1. V lost 1 base, J lost 3 bases, and 8 bases stayed unmatched. In germline, CDR1 is LNHDA, CDR2 SQIVND (reference sequence). CDR3 length: 16 amino acids. CDR3 in amino acids: CASSIVAYGQGYEQYF. In DNA form, the CDR3 reads TGTGCCAGTAGTATAGTCGCTTACGGACAGGGCTACGAGCAGTACTTC.

The chain joins TRBV30 to TRBJ2-3; 12 positions match TRBD2. The J segment lost 2 bases and the V segment lost 4 bases, leaving 13 bases of the junction unmatched. The CDR3 loop spans 18 amino acids. Germline loops: CDR1 GTSNPN, CDR2 SVGIG (reference sequence). The CDR3 loop is CAWKGLLRLAGATDTQYF. CDR3 sequence (DNA): TGTGCCTGGAAAGGGTTGTTAAGACTAGCGGGAGCCACAGATACGCAGTATTTT.

The chain links TRBV2 to TRBJ1-2; the D gene is possibly TRBD1 (5 bases). The CDR3 is made up of 13 amino acids. The germline V gene encodes CDR1 SNHLY and CDR2 FYNNEI. V lost 4 bases and J 1 base, leaving 7 bases between the germline ends. The CDR3 nucleotides are TGTGCCAGCAGTGGACAGAGTAACTATGGCTACACCTTC. Protein sequence: CASSGQSNYGYTF. Using reference TRBV2 and TRBJ1-2 for the parts outside the CDR3, the full variable domain is EPEVTQTPSHQVTQMGQEVILRCVPISNHLYFYWYRQILGQKVEFLVSFYNNEISEKSEIFDDQFSVERPDGSNFTLKIRSTKLEDSAMYFCASSGQSNYGYTFGSGTRLTVV.

The sample holds a few counts of this clone. The V gene is TRBV6-4, the J gene TRBJ2-3; D may be TRBD1 (6 bases). Germline CDR1 and CDR2: MRHNA and SNTAGT. V lost 0 bases and J 2 bases, leaving 12 bases between the germline ends. This CDR3 has 16 residues. In nucleotides, the CDR3 is TGTGCCAGCAGTGACTCAGCAGGGGCGCCCACAGATACGCAGTATTTT. Its protein is CASSDSAGAPTDTQYF.

Only one count was recorded for this clone. The genes are TRBV28 and TRBJ2-3; the match to TRBD2 covers 13 bases. V was clipped by 5 bases and J by 4 bases; unmatched bases: 3. The CDR3 is made up of 15 amino acids. CDR1 and CDR2 (germline): MDHEN, SYDVKM. The DNA of the CDR3 is TGTGCCAGCAGTCCGACTAGCGGGAGGCCAGATACGCAGTATTTT. Amino acids: CASSPTSGRPDTQYF. Looking up the rest from reference TRBV28 and TRBJ2-3 gives the full variable domain: DVKVTQSSRYLVKRTGEKVFLECVQDMDHENMFWYRQDPGLGLRLIYFSYDVKMKEKGDIPEGYSVSREKKERFSLILESASTNQTSMYLCASSPTSGRPDTQYFGPGTRLTVL.

The gene calls are TRBV4-2 and TRBJ2-6; D might be TRBD2 (6 bases). The length of the CDR3 is 15 residues. Trimming took off 3 bases at V and 0 bases at J, with 6 bases between the two ends. Germline V gives CDR1 LGHNA, CDR2 YNFKEQ. The CDR3 sequence: CASSQGGSGANVLTF. In DNA, the CDR3 is TGTGCCAGCAGCCAGGGGGGCTCTGGGGCCAACGTCCTGACTTTC.

As to this clone: The same CDR3 also results from other DNA sequences found in this sample. This chain links TRBV2 with TRBJ1-1; D gene ambiguous. Germline CDR1 SNHLY, CDR2 FYNNEI. The V end lost 2 bases, the J end lost 2 bases, and 6 bases lay between the germline ends. The CDR3 loop spans 13 amino acids. In DNA form, the CDR3 reads TGTGCCAGCAGTGAACAGATTAACACTGAAGCTTTCTTT. Encoded protein: CASSEQINTEAFF. The full variable domain, completed using reference TRBV2 and TRBJ1-1, is EPEVTQTPSHQVTQMGQEVILRCVPISNHLYFYWYRQILGQKVEFLVSFYNNEISEKSEIFDDQFSVERPDGSNFTLKIRSTKLEDSAMYFCASSEQINTEAFFGQGTRLTVV.

This chain links TRBV2 with TRBJ2-1; a weak D match, TRBD2 (5 bases). Trimming took 1 base from V and 10 from J, leaving 20 bases between them. This CDR3 is 16 amino acids long. CDR1 and CDR2 (germline): SNHLY, FYNNEI. In nucleotides, the CDR3 is TGTGCCAGCAGTGAAGGGGAGTACACAAAACCGGGGGAGCAGTTCTTC. Translating gives CASSEGEYTKPGEQFF.

The V call is TRBV30, the J call TRBJ1-1; D may be TRBD1 (5 bases). The CDR3 length is 15 residues. V gave up 3 bases and J gave up 1 base, with 15 bases separating them. CDR1 is GTSNPN and CDR2 is SVGIG in the germline V gene (reference sequence). The CDR3 is CAWSQGGWGNTEAFF. Written as DNA, the CDR3 is TGTGCCTGGAGCCAGGGCGGTTGGGGGAACACTGAAGCTTTCTTT.

This chain uses TRBV30 with TRBJ1-6; D not certain. Trimming stripped 2 bases from V and 9 bases from J, with 8 bases between. The length of the CDR3 is 12 residues. Germline values: CDR1 GTSNPN, CDR2 SVGIG (reference sequence). CDR3 sequence: CAWSRTGSPLHF. For the CDR3, the DNA is TGTGCCTGGAGTCGCACCGGTTCACCCCTCCACTTT.

CDR3 protein: CASSPPTSGRAKNIQYF. CDR3 sequence (DNA): TGTGCCAGCAGCCCTCCGACTAGCGGGAGGGCCAAAAACATTCAGTACTTC. The chain links TRBV7-3 to TRBJ2-4, with TRBD2 matching over 13 bases. V gave up 5 bases and J gave up 1 base; unmatched junction bases: 5. Germline V lookup: CDR1 SGHTA, CDR2 FQGTGA. This CDR3 has 17 residues.

V and J are TRBV28 and TRBJ2-1; D gene unclear. Germline loops: CDR1 MDHEN, CDR2 SYDVKM. This CDR3 is built from 12 residues. V shed 8 bases and J shed 0 bases, with 5 bases lying between them. The CDR3 loop is CASLSSYNEQFF. For the CDR3, the DNA is TGTGCCAGCCTTAGCTCCTACAATGAGCAGTTCTTC.

The gene calls are TRBV9 and TRBJ2-5, with TRBD2 matching over 13 bases. The trim removed 3 bases at V and 4 bases at J, leaving 0 bases unmatched. Germline CDR1 is SGDLS and CDR2 is YYNGEE. This CDR3 has 14 residues. In DNA, the CDR3 is TGTGCCAGCAGCGGGACTAGCGGGAGAGAGACCCAGTACTTC. This gives the protein CASSGTSGRETQYF.

CDR3 amino acids: CSVLGGRAINEQFF. In nucleotides, the CDR3 is TGCAGCGTTCTGGGCGGGAGGGCCATAAATGAGCAGTTCTTC. The chain links TRBV29-1 to TRBJ2-1; the match to TRBD2 covers 9 bases. The CDR3 runs 14 residues. The germline gives CDR1 SQVTM, CDR2 ANQGSEA. Trimming removed 5 bases from V and 7 bases from J; junction bases left unmatched: 9.

The chain is built from TRBV7-9 and TRBJ2-5; 9 bases match TRBD1. Germline V gives CDR1 SEHNR, CDR2 FQNEAQ (reference sequence). The V gene end was trimmed by 4 bases and the J gene end by 2 bases; junction bases not matched to a gene: 2. The CDR3 runs to 14 residues. The CDR3 here is CASSWGQGQETQYF. CDR3 nucleotide sequence: TGTGCCAGCAGCTGGGGACAGGGACAAGAGACCCAGTACTTC.

Only a few counts were recorded for this clone. The V gene is TRBV7-2, the J gene TRBJ2-1, with 10 bases that match TRBD2. The CDR3 extends over 15 amino acids. CDR1 is SGHTA, CDR2 FQGNSA, per germline. The junction had 5 bases not matched to a gene; V was cut back by 1 base and J by 8 bases. CDR3 nucleotides: TGTGCCAGCAGCTTAGTGACCCTAGCGGGAGATGAGCAGTTCTTC. Residues: CASSLVTLAGDEQFF.

This clone was counted between two and nine times. The rearrangement uses TRBV6-6 and TRBJ1-4, with TRBD1 as a possible D gene (5 bases). The CDR3 length is 15 residues. Germline CDR1 and CDR2: MNHNY and SVGAGI (reference sequence). Trimming removed 5 bases from V and 5 bases from J, with 15 bases in between. Here the CDR3 reads CASSPPREGNEKLFF. CDR3 bases: TGTGCCAGCAGTCCCCCCCGGGAGGGGAATGAAAAACTGTTTTTT.